This TCR beta chain is drawn from a study of blood T cell repertoires in COVID-19. The wider study: COVID-19 samples from acute and convalescent phases originated in the United States, Italy and Spain.

With 5 bases removed from V and 0 bases from J, the gap between germline ends came to 13 bases. Germline V gives CDR1 SEHNR, CDR2 FQNEAQ (reference sequence). There are 15 residues in the CDR3. The protocol was immunoSEQ multiplex PCR, while the TCRdb copy is restricted to in-frame clones and leaves out a portion. Altogether about 250,000 clones are present, around nine tenths being singletons, with the ten largest covering 1.5% to 2%. The chain combines TRBV7-9 with TRBJ1-2; TRBD1 might be the D (6 bases). The clonotype comes from a woman between 18 and 29 years old who had recovered from COVID-19. Sequencing was carried out using PBMCs or T cells enriched from blood (not recorded which). As DNA, the CDR3 is TGTGCCAGCAGCCGAACAGGGCGCTCTAACTATGGCTACACCTTC. Protein: CASSRTGRSNYGYTF.